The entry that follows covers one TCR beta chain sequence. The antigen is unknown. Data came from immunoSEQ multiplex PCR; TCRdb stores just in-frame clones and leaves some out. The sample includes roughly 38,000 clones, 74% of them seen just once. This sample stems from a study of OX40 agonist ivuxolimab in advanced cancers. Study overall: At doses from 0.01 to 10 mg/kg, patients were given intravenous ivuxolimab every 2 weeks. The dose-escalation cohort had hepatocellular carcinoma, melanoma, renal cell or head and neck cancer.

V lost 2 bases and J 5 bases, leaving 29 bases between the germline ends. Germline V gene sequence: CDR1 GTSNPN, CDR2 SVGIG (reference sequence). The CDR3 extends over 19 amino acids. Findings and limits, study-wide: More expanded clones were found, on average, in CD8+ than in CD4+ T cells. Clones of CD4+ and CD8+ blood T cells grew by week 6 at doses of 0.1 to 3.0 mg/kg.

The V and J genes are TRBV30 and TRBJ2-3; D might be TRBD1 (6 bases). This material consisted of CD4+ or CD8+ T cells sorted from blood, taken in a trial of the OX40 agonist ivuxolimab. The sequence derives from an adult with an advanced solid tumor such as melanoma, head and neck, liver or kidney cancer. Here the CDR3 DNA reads TGTGCCTGGAGTACACGCCTATTCGGTGGAAACAGGGAGCGAGATACGCAGTATTTT. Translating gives CAWSTRLFGGNRERDTQYF.